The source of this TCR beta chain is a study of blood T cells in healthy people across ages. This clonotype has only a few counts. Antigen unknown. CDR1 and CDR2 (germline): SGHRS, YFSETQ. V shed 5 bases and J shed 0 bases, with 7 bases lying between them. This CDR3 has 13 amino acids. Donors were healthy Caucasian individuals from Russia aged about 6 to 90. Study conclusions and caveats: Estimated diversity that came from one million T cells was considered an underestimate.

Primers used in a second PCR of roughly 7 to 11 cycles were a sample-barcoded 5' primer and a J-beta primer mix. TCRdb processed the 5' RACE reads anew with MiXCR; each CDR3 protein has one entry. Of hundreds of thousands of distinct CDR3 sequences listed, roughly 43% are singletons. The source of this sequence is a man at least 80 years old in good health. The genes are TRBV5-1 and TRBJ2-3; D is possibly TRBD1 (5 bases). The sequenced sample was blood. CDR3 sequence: CASRDISTDTQYF. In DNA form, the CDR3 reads TGCGCCAGCAGGGACATCAGCACAGATACGCAGTATTTT.